The 13 T cell receptor beta chains reported below all come from one sample, sequenced in a study of read filtering for tumor transcriptome and immune sequencing (dated by TCRdb to 2020 to 2022). These reads were obtained on an Illumina HiSeq 4000. TCR libraries were constructed from roughly 360 ng RNA using the Immunoverse kit, and molecular barcoded adaptors covering alpha/delta and beta/gamma chains were employed. The public sequencing data were trimmed at Q25 with fastp and processed into clonotypes with MiXCR by TCRdb, which kept only in-frame beta chains. Rows with one shared CDR3 protein collapse into an entry with the most common genes and DNA. In this sample the table shows tens of thousands of distinct CDR3 sequences, around 20% of which occur a single time. The top ten hold 11% of the sample. Sequencing was performed on a population of CD138-negative cells sorted from bone marrow. The sample's cell subset or site label, decoded: bone marrow mononuclear cells depleted of CD138+ plasma/myeloma cells by negative magnetic selection. These receptors were obtained from a donor aged 40 or over with multiple myeloma.

The chain is built from TRBV4-1 and TRBJ1-2; no definite D call. The CDR3 is 15 residues long. Germline lookup yields CDR1 MGHRA and CDR2 YSYEKL. Trimming took off 2 bases at V and 5 bases at J, with 15 bases between the two ends. CDR3 in DNA: TGCGCCAGCAGCCAACCACTCCCGAGGGAGTATGGCTACACCTTC. Encoded protein: CASSQPLPREYGYTF.

This clonotype came up many times. V usage is TRBV29-1 and J usage is TRBJ2-1, with D hard to call. Trimming took 4 bases from V and 0 from J, leaving 7 bases between them. CDR3 length: 13 residues. Germline CDR1 is SQVTM and CDR2 is ANQGSEA. The CDR3 loop is CSVGLSSYNEQFF. In DNA form, the CDR3 reads TGCAGCGTTGGACTTAGCTCCTACAATGAGCAGTTCTTC.

This clonotype was observed many times. V and J are TRBV29-1 and TRBJ2-5, with D possibly being TRBD1 or TRBD2 (6 bases each). The germline V gene has CDR1 SQVTM and CDR2 ANQGSEA. The CDR3 totals 14 residues. V was trimmed by 6 bases and J by 7 bases, leaving 21 bases between them. The DNA of the CDR3 is TGCAGCGTAAACAGGGAGGCGAACAAAGGGACCCAGTACTTC. It yields the protein CSVNREANKGTQYF. Together with reference TRBV29-1 and TRBJ2-5, the CDR3 gives the full variable domain: SAVISQKPSRDICQRGTSLTIQCQVDSQVTMMFWYRQQPGQSLTLIATANQGSEATYESGFVIDKFPISRPNLTFSTLTVSNMSPEDSSIYLCSVNREANKGTQYFGPGTRLLVL.

The chain uses TRBV19 and TRBJ2-5; 7 bases fit TRBD2. The CDR3 runs to 14 residues. CDR1 is LNHDA, CDR2 SQIVND, per germline (reference sequence). Losses at the gene ends were 3 bases for V and 5 bases for J; bases not matched to a gene: 6. The CDR3 loop reads CASSIQAGAETQYF. As DNA, the CDR3 is TGTGCCAGTAGTATTCAGGCGGGAGCTGAGACCCAGTACTTC.

This clonotype was seen a handful of times. This chain links TRBV20-1 with TRBJ2-7, with 8 bases lining up with TRBD1. The length of the CDR3 is 13 residues. Losses at the gene ends were 5 bases for V and 5 bases for J; bases not matched to a gene: 8. Germline V gene sequence: CDR1 DFQATT, CDR2 SNEGSKA (reference sequence). The CDR3 region is CSAPAGGNNEQYF. CDR3 in DNA: TGCAGTGCTCCTGCAGGGGGCAACAACGAGCAGTACTTC.

At least ten counts were recorded for this clonotype. As DNA, the CDR3 is TGTGCCAGCAGCTTAGGGACAGGATACACTGAAGCTTTCTTT. The encoded protein is CASSLGTGYTEAFF. The chain recombines TRBV11-2 with TRBJ1-1; 7 positions agree with TRBD1. Germline V gene data show CDR1 as SGHAT and CDR2 as FQNNGV. Trimming at V came to 1 base and at J to 3 bases, leaving 2 bases not matched to a gene. This CDR3 region has 14 residues. Supplemented by reference TRBV11-2 and TRBJ1-1, the full variable domain reads EAGVAQSPRYKIIEKRQSVAFWCNPISGHATLYWYQQILGQGPKLLIQFQNNGVVDDSQLPKDRFSAERLKGVDSTLKIQPAKLEDSAVYLCASSLGTGYTEAFFGQGTRLTVV.

This clonotype was counted many times. V and J are TRBV20-1 and TRBJ1-1; possibly TRBD1 for D (6 bases). Trimming cost V 3 bases and J 11 bases, with 16 bases left between them. The CDR3 consists of 12 residues. From germline, CDR1 is DFQATT and CDR2 SNEGSKA (reference sequence). The CDR3 sequence: CSASITGLEAFF. The CDR3 nucleotides are TGCAGTGCTAGTATTACAGGGCTTGAGGCTTTCTTT.

This clonotype was counted once. The CDR3 DNA reads as TGTGCCAGCAGCCTCGCCGGGGGGTTCTATGGCTACACCTTC. Translating it yields CASSLAGGFYGYTF. The chain joins TRBV11-2 to TRBJ1-2, with D possibly matching TRBD1 (5 bases). Trimming shortened V by 5 bases and J by 4 bases, and 14 bases separated the two germline ends. The CDR3 runs to 14 residues. CDR1 is SGHAT, CDR2 FQNNGV, per germline.

Many counts were recorded for this clonotype. The chain uses TRBV28 and TRBJ1-3, with 9 nucleotides matching TRBD1. This CDR3 has 16 amino acids. The germline V gene has CDR1 MDHEN and CDR2 SYDVKM. With V trimmed by 0 bases and J by 2 bases, 2 bases remained unmatched. CDR3 nucleotide sequence: TGTGCCAGCAGTTTATGGGGACAGGGCGCTGGAAACACCATATATTTT. Translation: CASSLWGQGAGNTIYF.

A few counts support this clonotype. The CDR3 loop reads CASSPENHSYEQYF. As DNA, the CDR3 is TGTGCCAGCTCACCCGAAAATCACTCCTACGAGCAGTACTTC. V and J are TRBV18 and TRBJ2-7; D is uncertain. Germline CDR1 is KGHSH and CDR2 is LQKENI. The V gene lost 3 bases and the J gene lost 0 bases, with 9 bases spanning the gap. The CDR3 extends over 14 amino acids.

CDR3 in amino acids: CAISESTGSYNEQFF. The CDR3 DNA follows: TGTGCCATCAGTGAGTCGACGGGGTCTTACAATGAGCAGTTCTTC. The J gene is TRBJ2-1, the V gene TRBV10-3; weak D call: TRBD2 (5 bases). The V end was cut by 0 bases, the J end by 4 bases, with 10 bases between. Germline CDR1 and CDR2: ENHRY and SYGVKD. This CDR3 comprises 15 residues.

This clonotype is judged medium-sized (0.01 to 0.1%). The chain is built from TRBV3-1 and TRBJ2-1; D ambiguous. CDR3 length: 14 amino acids. Germline CDR1 LGHDT, CDR2 YNNKEL (reference sequence). The V end lost 4 bases, the J end lost 0 bases, and 7 bases lay between the germline ends. In DNA, the CDR3 is TGTGCCAGCAGCCCCGAGACCTCCTACAATGAGCAGTTCTTC. Translating gives CASSPETSYNEQFF.

This clonotype appeared many times. J is TRBJ2-7 and V is TRBV10-2, with 7 bases that match TRBD2. V lost 3 bases, J lost 4 bases, and 12 bases stayed unmatched. CDR3 size: 16 residues. Germline assignment: CDR1 WSHSY and CDR2 SAAADI. The CDR3 DNA is TGCGCCAGCAGTGAATCCCCCCTGCGGGAGAAGTACGAGCAGTACTTC. This gives the protein CASSESPLREKYEQYF.